Listed here are 20 T cell receptor beta chains from one sample, sequenced in a study of CD8+CD57+ T cells in acquired aplastic anemia. Those patients picked for sequencing had displayed CD8+CD57+ cell expansion on flow cytometry. Genomic DNA provided the template from which TCR beta VDJ and CDR3 profiles were obtained. TCRdb re-derived calls from the reads in MiXCR, one entry per CDR3 protein. The sample gives about 180,000 distinct CDR3 sequences, more than 45% of which show up once; 0.85% to 1.2% is in the top ten. The sample consisted of sorted CD4+, CD8+, or CD8+CD57+ T cells (not recorded which) from PBMCs. These receptors were taken from a human donor with aplastic anemia.

This rearrangement joins TRBV5-1 to TRBJ2-5; 13 bases fit TRBD2. Germline CDR1 SGHRS, CDR2 YFSETQ. The CDR3 has 15 amino acids. The ends lost 5 bases at V and 4 bases at J; junction bases unmatched: 5. The DNA of the CDR3 is TGCGCCAGCAGTGAACTAGCGGGGGGGTCAGAGACCCAGTACTTC. Its protein is CASSELAGGSETQYF.

A word on this clonotype: The junction departs from the called germline gene at one end, perhaps through a read error. The chain uses TRBV12-3 or TRBV12-4 and TRBJ1-6; D call uncertain. The CDR3 has 12 residues. The CDR3 reads CAGSLAEVPLHF. The CDR3 region has the DNA TGTGCCGGCAGTTTAGCTGAGGTACCCCTCCACTTT.

The CDR3 nucleotides read TGTGCCACCAGCAGAGGACAGGTATTAGCTAGCACAGATACGCAGTATTTT. Encoded protein: CATSRGQVLASTDTQYF. V gene TRBV15 combines with J gene TRBJ2-3; possible D gene TRBD1, 6 bases. With 1 base removed from V and 0 bases from J, the gap between germline ends came to 14 bases. This CDR3 contains 17 residues. CDR1 LNHNV and CDR2 YYDKDF come from the germline V gene (reference sequence).

This clonotype has a count of ten or more. The V call is TRBV2, the J call TRBJ1-5, with a possible D match to TRBD1 (5 bases). The CDR3 runs to 15 residues. Between the trimmed V and J ends, which lost 7 bases and 0 bases, there was a span of 13 bases. The germline V gene has CDR1 SNHLY and CDR2 FYNNEI. As DNA, the CDR3 is TGTGCCAGCAATCGGGACGGGAATAGCAATCAGCCCCAGCATTTT. This codes for CASNRDGNSNQPQHF.

This clonotype was observed at least ten times. The chain couples TRBV6-1 to TRBJ1-6; a weak D match, TRBD1 (6 bases). Per the germline V gene, CDR1 is MNHNS and CDR2 is SASEGT. The CDR3 has 15 residues. V was trimmed by 7 bases and J by 1 base, leaving 11 bases between them. CDR3 nucleotides: TGTGCCAGCACCATAGGGGGTTCCTATAATTCACCCCTCCACTTT. As protein: CASTIGGSYNSPLHF.

About this clonotype itself: The junction departs from the called germline gene at one end, perhaps through a read error. This rearrangement joins TRBV2 to TRBJ1-1; D remains ambiguous. CDR1 SNHLY and CDR2 FYNNEI come from the germline V gene. The CDR3 extends over 13 amino acids. CDR3 nucleotide sequence: TGTGCCAGTAGATCCGGATTTGACACTGGAGCTTTCTTT. Translation: CASRSGFDTGAFF.

In regard to this clonotype: Since no conserved phenylalanine or tryptophan closes the CDR3, a read error is the likely cause. This rearrangement joins TRBV2 to TRBJ2-7; maybe TRBD1 (5 bases). Germline CDR1 reads SNHLY; CDR2 reads FYNNEI. The CDR3 is 14 residues long. Between the trimmed V and J ends, which lost 8 bases and 10 bases, there was a span of 24 bases. Here the CDR3 reads CASGQQVLGGSQYL. CDR3 nucleotide sequence: TGTGCCAGCGGACAACAGGTCTTGGGTGGTTCTCAGTACCTC.

The chain is built from TRBV20-1 and TRBJ2-1; D may be TRBD2 (5 bases). V was clipped by 0 bases and J by 4 bases, with 13 bases between them. Looked up from germline, CDR1 is DFQATT and CDR2 is SNEGSKA (reference sequence). The CDR3 is 15 amino acids. The DNA of the CDR3 is TGCAGTGCTAGAGATAGGGCTAGCACGTACAATGAGCAGTTCTTC. Residues: CSARDRASTYNEQFF.

The chain joins TRBV7-3 to TRBJ1-6; D unclear. The V and J ends lost 5 bases and 9 bases respectively, with 8 bases between them. Germline values: CDR1 SGHTA, CDR2 FQGTGA. There are 12 residues in the CDR3. CDR3: CASSRWSSPLHF. The CDR3 DNA reads as TGTGCCAGCAGCCGTTGGAGTTCACCCCTCCACTTT.

The genes are TRBV2 and TRBJ1-1; D remains unclear. Trimming stripped 4 bases from V and 3 bases from J, with 15 bases between. The CDR3 has 15 amino acids. The germline V gene has CDR1 SNHLY and CDR2 FYNNEI. CDR3 in amino acids: CASSGIGGGYTEAFF. The CDR3 DNA follows: TGTGCCAGCAGTGGAATTGGTGGAGGGTACACTGAAGCTTTCTTT.

This clonotype was counted at least ten times. V and J are TRBV6-4 and TRBJ1-4, with a weak D call TRBD1 (6 bases). This CDR3 spans 14 amino acids. Germline-derived CDR1 and CDR2 are MRHNA and SNTAGT. V gave up 6 bases and J gave up 10 bases, with 18 bases separating them. CDR3 coding DNA: TGTGCCAGCAGGTCGTTGGCAGGGGCCGGAAAACTGTTTTTT. Its translation is CASRSLAGAGKLFF.

This clonotype was detected many times. The gene calls are TRBV14 and TRBJ1-2, with D uncertain. V was shortened by 0 bases and J by 2 bases, with 4 bases between the two germline ends. CDR1 SGHDN and CDR2 FVKESK come from the germline V gene. The CDR3 runs 13 residues. As DNA, the CDR3 is TGTGCCAGCAGCCAAGACATAAACTATGGCTACACCTTC. Residues: CASSQDINYGYTF.

This clonotype came up many times. The V call is TRBV12-3 or TRBV12-4, the J call TRBJ1-3; D gene ambiguous. The CDR3 consists of 12 residues. V lost 3 bases, J lost 7 bases, and 7 bases lay in between. CDR3 sequence: CASSFVGNTIYF. Written as DNA, the CDR3 is TGTGCCAGCAGTTTTGTGGGCAACACCATATATTTT.

This clonotype was seen many times. The gene calls are TRBV12-3 or TRBV12-4 and TRBJ2-7, with TRBD2 matching over 14 bases. Trimming cost V 8 bases and J 10 bases; bases outside gene matches: 7. CDR3 length equals 13 residues. The chain's CDR3 is CASGRGLAGGQYF. CDR3 nucleotide sequence: TGTGCCAGCGGGAGAGGACTAGCGGGGGGTCAGTACTTC.

The rearrangement joins TRBV20-1 to TRBJ2-7, with D possibly matching TRBD1 (8 bases). This CDR3 has 14 residues. V was pared by 4 bases and J by 4 bases, with 17 bases between. The germline gives CDR1 DFQATT, CDR2 SNEGSKA (reference sequence). The CDR3 DNA follows: TGCAGTGCTACAATTGACAGGGGAGGGTACGAGCAGTACTTC. Encoded protein: CSATIDRGGYEQYF.

V usage is TRBV7-9 and J usage is TRBJ1-1; D is undetermined. Germline CDR1 reads SEHNR; CDR2 reads FQNEAQ (reference sequence). Trimming cost V 4 bases and J 0 bases, with 12 bases left between them. The CDR3 sequence is 15 residues long. Here the CDR3 DNA reads TGTGCCAGCAGCTCTTGGACGTTCATGAACACTGAAGCTTTCTTT. Its protein product is CASSSWTFMNTEAFF.

On this clonotype itself: A much more abundant neighbour one base away suggests this may be a read error. The chain is built from TRBV4-2 and TRBJ2-3, with 7 bases matching TRBD2. V was clipped by 1 base and J by 4 bases; unmatched bases: 11. This CDR3 has 17 amino acids. From germline, CDR1 is LGHNA and CDR2 YNFKEQ. The CDR3 nucleotides are TGTGCCAGCAGCCAAGGGGGGGGGACTTCGTACGCAGATACGCAGTATTTT. Its protein is CASSQGGGTSYADTQYF.

This clonotype appeared many times. This rearrangement joins TRBV19 to TRBJ2-3, with 8 bases that match TRBD2. V gave up 5 bases and J gave up 8 bases; unmatched junction bases: 9. The CDR3 is made up of 14 amino acids. CDR1 is LNHDA, CDR2 SQIVND, per germline (reference sequence). The CDR3 loop reads CASSPGLVFSTQYF. CDR3 nucleotide sequence: TGTGCCAGTAGTCCGGGACTAGTATTTTCTACGCAGTATTTT.

This chain uses TRBV2 with TRBJ1-2; D uncertain. V was pared by 7 bases and J by 3 bases, with 12 bases between. Germline V gives CDR1 SNHLY, CDR2 FYNNEI. CDR3 length: 13 amino acids. The CDR3 spells CASKAEGYYGYTF. The CDR3 DNA reads as TGTGCCAGCAAGGCAGAAGGTTACTATGGCTACACCTTC.

The table lists this clonotype with many counts. The chain has TRBV19 and TRBJ2-2; either TRBD1 or TRBD2 may fit D (5 bases each). V shed 7 bases and J shed 5 bases, with 17 bases lying between them. Germline lookup yields CDR1 LNHDA and CDR2 SQIVND (reference sequence). The CDR3 sequence is 15 residues long. CDR3 loop: CASTGRGTRTGELFF. The CDR3 DNA follows: TGTGCCAGTACCGGTCGGGGCACTCGAACCGGGGAGCTGTTTTTT.